This record looks at one T cell receptor (beta chain) sequence and its context. This specimen belongs to a study of cytomegalovirus exposure and HLA in healthy donors. V lost 1 base, J lost 2 bases, and 7 bases stayed unmatched. Germline V gene sequence: CDR1 SEHNR, CDR2 FQNEAQ (reference sequence). The CDR3 contains 17 residues. 60 Vbeta and 13 Jbeta primers were used in PCR. TCRdb's table, derived via immunoSEQ multiplex PCR, lists solely in-frame clones and lacks some. Of about 120,000 clones in the sample, around 68% are singletons; the top ten hold around 10%. The TCR was taken from a woman aged 50 to 60 in good health and CMV-seropositive. The J gene is TRBJ1-3, the V gene TRBV7-9, with 8 bases identical to TRBD1. The sequencing input was PBMCs. The DNA for the CDR3 is TGTGCCAGCAGCTTAGGTCCCACAGGGGGAACTGGAAACACCATATATTTT. Protein product: CASSLGPTGGTGNTIYF.